The following is a TCR beta chain sequence with its context. The CDR3 has 17 residues. Samples underwent the assay at deep level. Some clones are missing from TCRdb's copy, which holds only in-frame ones; the method was immunoSEQ multiplex PCR. The table shows 2 million to 2.5 million clones, with approximately 96% occurring only once. This sample was included in a study of shared clonotypes between healthy human individuals. This sequence was found in a young man in good health. The rearrangement joins TRBV21-1 to TRBJ1-6; the table gives TRBD1 as D, unverified against the DNA. TRBV21-1 is a documented pseudogene. The specimen sequenced was naive CD4+ T cells sorted from blood. Subset in this sample: CD45RA+ positively selected. The CDR3 sequence is CASSKEDSGTGNSPLHF. The CDR3 DNA follows: TGTGCCAGCAGCAAAGAGGATAGCGGGACAGGGAATTCACCCCTCCACTTT.